These 23 T cell receptor beta chains share one sample of origin, sequenced in a study of T-cell reconstitution after alpha-beta-depleted transplantation in children. As it was prepared, the TCRbeta library received unique molecular identifiers. Using its own MiXCR run on the PCR reads, TCRdb lists one record per CDR3 protein. The data show about 200,000 distinct CDR3 sequences, with about 8.4% seen just once and less than 40% held by the top ten. Sequenced material: PBMCs, mostly from graft donor cells, taken 360 days after TCRalphabeta/CD19-depleted stem cell transplant. The receptors were sampled from a male patient under 10 years old who had a stem cell transplant for acute myeloid leukemia, so the T cells may come from the graft donor.

This clonotype was counted many times. The V and J genes are TRBV12-3 or TRBV12-4 and TRBJ2-2; D is undetermined. The CDR3 consists of 13 residues. Trimming left V 5 bases short and J 1 base short, with 5 bases between. The CDR3 is CASSKWNTGELFF. CDR3 nucleotide sequence: TGTGCCAGCAGTAAATGGAACACCGGGGAGCTGTTTTTT.

This clonotype was seen only a few times. The chain combines TRBV12-3 or TRBV12-4 with TRBJ2-3; TRBD1 matches at 8 bases. The V segment lost 6 bases and the J segment 2 bases; nucleotides outside the gene matches: 10. This CDR3 has 16 residues. CDR3 loop: CASRAQGQAPTDTQYF. The DNA of the CDR3 is TGTGCCAGCAGAGCGCAGGGACAGGCACCCACAGATACGCAGTATTTT.

This clonotype was seen ten or more times. The V and J genes are TRBV28 and TRBJ1-1; D gene unclear. From germline, CDR1 is MDHEN and CDR2 SYDVKM. V was clipped by 6 bases and J by 1 base, with 6 bases between them. The CDR3 length is 12 residues. The CDR3 spells CASRIRNTEAFF. The CDR3 DNA follows: TGTGCCAGCAGAATTAGGAACACTGAAGCTTTCTTT.

The sample holds many counts of this clonotype. The rearrangement links TRBV12-3 or TRBV12-4 to TRBJ1-1; unclear D gene. V was cut by 1 base and J by 8 bases, with 11 bases left in between. The CDR3 has 13 residues. In DNA form, the CDR3 reads TGTGCCAGCAGTTTAGGAGGGCGCCTGGAAGCTTTCTTT. Its translation: CASSLGGRLEAFF.

This clonotype was picked up many times. The genes are TRBV6-2 or TRBV6-3 and TRBJ2-7, with 10 nucleotides matching TRBD1. Germline CDR1 and CDR2: MNHEY and SVGEGT. The CDR3 totals 15 residues. Germline trimming cut 6 bases from V and 3 bases from J; bases unmatched to any gene: 8. The CDR3 region has the DNA TGTGCCAGCAGCTACCGACAGGGGGCAATCTACGAGCAGTACTTC. This codes for CASSYRQGAIYEQYF.

V usage is TRBV25-1 and J usage is TRBJ2-3; D is undetermined. V was cut by 0 bases and J by 6 bases, with 7 bases left in between. CDR1 and CDR2 (germline): MGHDK, SYGVNS. The CDR3 is 13 amino acids. The chain's CDR3 is CASSEYHRDTQYF. The CDR3 DNA reads TGTGCCAGCAGTGAATACCATAGGGATACGCAGTATTTT.

This clonotype appeared a few times. V usage is TRBV5-6 and J usage is TRBJ1-1; the match to TRBD1 covers 9 bases. The ends lost 3 bases at V and 1 base at J; junction bases unmatched: 4. CDR3 length equals 15 residues. Germline lookup yields CDR1 SGHDT and CDR2 YYEEEE. For the CDR3, the DNA is TGTGCCAGCAGCTGGCCGGGACAGGGGAACACTGAAGCTTTCTTT. Protein: CASSWPGQGNTEAFF.

This clonotype was recorded many times. This rearrangement joins TRBV10-3 to TRBJ1-6, with 7 positions matching TRBD1. V lost 10 bases and J lost 6; bases outside the gene matches: 3. The CDR3 sequence is 12 residues long. CDR1 is ENHRY, CDR2 SYGVKD, per germline. CDR3: CATGTANSPLHF. In nucleotides, the CDR3 is TGTGCCACCGGGACAGCTAATTCACCCCTCCACTTT.

The genes are TRBV18 and TRBJ2-2; no reliable D call. CDR1 KGHSH and CDR2 LQKENI come from the germline V gene. The CDR3 is made up of 16 amino acids. Trimming stripped 2 bases from V and 2 bases from J, with 12 bases between. The CDR3: CASSPTMAPNTGELFF. CDR3 sequence (DNA): TGTGCCAGCTCACCAACTATGGCTCCAAACACCGGGGAGCTGTTTTTT.

V and J are TRBV7-2 and TRBJ2-7, with D maybe TRBD1 (6 bases). The CDR3 has 15 amino acids. Germline assignment: CDR1 SGHTA and CDR2 FQGNSA. V was shortened by 5 bases and J by 0 bases, with 14 bases between the two germline ends. CDR3 DNA sequence: TGTGCCAGCAGCCCGGGACATAAAACCTCCTACGAGCAGTACTTC. This codes for CASSPGHKTSYEQYF. The complete variable domain, with remaining parts taken from reference TRBV7-2 and TRBJ2-7, reads GAGVSQSPSNKVTEKGKDVELRCDPISGHTALYWYRQSLGQGLEFLIYFQGNSAPDKSGLPSDRFSAERTGGSVSTLTIQRTQQEDSAVYLCASSPGHKTSYEQYFGPGTRLTVT.

This clonotype was counted at least ten times. The chain links TRBV13 to TRBJ2-3; D may correspond to TRBD1 or TRBD2 (5 bases each). The CDR3 runs to 16 residues. The germline V gene has CDR1 PRHDT and CDR2 FYEKMQ (reference sequence). Deletions cut 3 bases from V and 2 bases from J, with 15 bases between. The CDR3 DNA sequence: TGTGCCAGCAGCTTGAAATGGGACGGGACCACAGATACGCAGTATTTT. This sequence encodes CASSLKWDGTTDTQYF.

This clonotype was picked up many times. The chain recombines TRBV20-1 with TRBJ2-1; 7 bases are a match to TRBD2. V lost 6 bases and J lost 5; bases outside the gene matches: 10. Germline-derived CDR1 and CDR2 are DFQATT and SNEGSKA (reference sequence). CDR3 size: 14 residues. The CDR3 sequence is CSAQRSGANNEQFF. CDR3 in DNA: TGCAGTGCCCAACGGAGCGGGGCAAACAATGAGCAGTTCTTC.

A few counts support this clonotype. This chain connects TRBV7-9 to TRBJ1-5; D uncertain. CDR1 is SEHNR, CDR2 FQNEAQ, per germline (reference sequence). Trimming stripped 2 bases from V and 3 bases from J, with 11 bases between. The CDR3 totals 15 residues. The CDR3 DNA sequence: TGTGCCAGCAGCTTAAACTCAGGTGTCAATCAGCCCCAGCATTTT. It yields the protein CASSLNSGVNQPQHF.

The table lists this clonotype with many counts. This CDR3 is CSVMRQGYGYTF. CDR3 nucleotide sequence: TGCAGCGTTATGAGACAGGGGTATGGCTACACCTTC. The chain couples TRBV29-1 to TRBJ1-2; 8 bases align to TRBD1. Trimming took 5 bases from V and 5 from J; bases not matched to a gene: 4. This CDR3 contains 12 residues. Germline CDR1 SQVTM, CDR2 ANQGSEA.

In its sample, this clonotype was seen a few times. The chain combines TRBV4-2 with TRBJ2-7; D remains ambiguous. The CDR3 sequence is 15 residues long. Germline-derived CDR1 and CDR2 are LGHNA and YNFKEQ. V lost 5 bases and J 0 bases, leaving 14 bases between the germline ends. In nucleotides, the CDR3 is TGTGCCAGCAGCTACCCAGGTGCTACCTCCTACGAGCAGTACTTC. It translates to CASSYPGATSYEQYF.

V is TRBV20-1 and J is TRBJ2-5; D might be TRBD2 (5 bases). Germline CDR1 reads DFQATT; CDR2 reads SNEGSKA (reference sequence). There are 14 residues in the CDR3. The V end was cut by 0 bases, the J end by 2 bases, with 10 bases between. The CDR3 DNA is TGCAGTGCTAGAGATGGCAGCGGACAAGAGACCCAGTACTTC. It yields the protein CSARDGSGQETQYF.

This clonotype showed up many times. The rearrangement joins TRBV5-1 to TRBJ2-3; possibly TRBD2 for D (5 bases). CDR1 is SGHRS, CDR2 YFSETQ, per germline. V was cut by 0 bases and J by 10 bases, with 9 bases left in between. The CDR3 is 12 amino acids. CDR3 protein: CASSLAPGSQYF. Here the CDR3 DNA reads TGCGCCAGCAGCTTGGCCCCGGGGTCGCAGTATTTT.

The chain is built from TRBV20-1 and TRBJ2-1; D not resolved. Trimming left V 7 bases short and J 1 base short, with 8 bases between. The length of the CDR3 is 12 residues. Germline V lookup: CDR1 DFQATT, CDR2 SNEGSKA (reference sequence). CDR3 protein: CSVSTSYNEQFF. CDR3 DNA sequence: TGCAGTGTATCGACTTCCTACAATGAGCAGTTCTTC.

The J gene is TRBJ2-5, the V gene TRBV12-3 or TRBV12-4; D uncertain. V gave up 5 bases and J gave up 7 bases, with 14 bases separating them. The CDR3 covers 13 residues. The CDR3 coding sequence is TGTGCCAGCAGTCCGTCGGAGTGGGTGACCCAGTACTTC. Its translation: CASSPSEWVTQYF.

In its sample, this clonotype was seen a few times. The genes are TRBV7-8 and TRBJ2-7; no firm D call. Germline values: CDR1 SGHVS, CDR2 FQNEAQ. CDR3 length: 12 residues. The V and J ends lost 1 base and 5 bases respectively, with 6 bases between them. The CDR3: CASSLVGHEQYV. In nucleotides, the CDR3 is TGTGCCAGCAGCTTAGTCGGCCACGAGCAGTACGTC.

This clonotype was recorded many times. The CDR3: CASILFVGNTGELFF. CDR3 DNA: TGCGCCAGCATTCTCTTCGTGGGGAACACCGGGGAGCTGTTTTTT. The chain uses TRBV5-1 and TRBJ2-2; D is ambiguous. The CDR3 consists of 15 residues. The V gene lost 6 bases and the J gene lost 1 base, with 13 bases spanning the gap. Per the germline V gene, CDR1 is SGHRS and CDR2 is YFSETQ.

This chain connects TRBV20-1 to TRBJ1-1; 8 bases line up with TRBD1. Trimming cost V 6 bases and J 4 bases; bases outside gene matches: 7. Per germline, CDR1 DFQATT and CDR2 SNEGSKA (reference sequence). The CDR3 extends over 13 amino acids. The CDR3 loop is CSAHGQGGTEAFF. CDR3 nucleotides: TGCAGTGCCCACGGACAGGGTGGCACTGAAGCTTTCTTT.

In this sample, this clonotype turned up a few times. This CDR3 reads CASSGTSGHPADEQFF. The CDR3, as DNA: TGTGCCAGCAGCGGGACTAGCGGTCACCCGGCGGATGAGCAGTTCTTC. V and J are TRBV2 and TRBJ2-1, with TRBD2 matching 11 bases. In germline, CDR1 is SNHLY, CDR2 FYNNEI. This CDR3 region has 16 residues. Trimming at V came to 6 bases and at J to 8 bases, leaving 12 bases not matched to a gene.